The 14 T cell receptor beta chains reported below all come from one sample, sequenced in a study of T-cell reconstitution after alpha-beta-depleted transplantation in children. Unique molecular identifiers were built into the TCRbeta library. Each CDR3 protein is one row after TCRdb ran MiXCR on the PCR reads. The sample lists about 830,000 distinct CDR3 sequences, 16% occurring once. The input for sequencing was PBMCs, mostly from graft donor cells, taken 360 days after TCRalphabeta/CD19-depleted stem cell transplant. The receptor set was obtained from a male patient between 5 and 17 years old who had a stem cell transplant for acute lymphoblastic leukemia, so the T cells may come from the graft donor.

The CDR3 nucleotides read TGCAGCGTTGCCCTCCTCAGGGACGGCTACACCTTC. Translated, it gives CSVALLRDGYTF. The V gene is TRBV29-1, the J gene TRBJ1-2, with D possibly TRBD1 on 5 matching bases. CDR3 length: 12 amino acids. Germline CDR1 SQVTM, CDR2 ANQGSEA. Trimming left V 4 bases short and J 8 bases short, with 14 bases between. The whole variable domain, remainder taken from reference TRBV29-1 and TRBJ1-2, is SAVISQKPSRDICQRGTSLTIQCQVDSQVTMMFWYRQQPGQSLTLIATANQGSEATYESGFVIDKFPISRPNLTFSTLTVSNMSPEDSSIYLCSVALLRDGYTFGSGTRLTVV.

This clonotype came up a few times. The rearrangement uses TRBV7-9 and TRBJ2-3, with D perhaps TRBD2 (6 bases). The germline V and J ends were trimmed by 1 base and 9 bases, with 20 bases remaining between them. Germline V lookup: CDR1 SEHNR, CDR2 FQNEAQ (reference sequence). This CDR3 comprises 16 residues. CDR3 loop: CASSLGRVEGQETQYF. The CDR3, as DNA: TGTGCCAGCAGCTTAGGTCGGGTGGAGGGCCAGGAGACGCAGTATTTT.

V is TRBV12-3 or TRBV12-4 and J is TRBJ2-5, with D tentatively TRBD2 (5 bases). CDR3 size: 10 residues. Between the trimmed V and J ends, which lost 10 bases and 5 bases, there was a span of 8 bases. The CDR3 spells CAIPGETQYF. In DNA, the CDR3 is TGTGCCATCCCGGGGGAGACCCAGTACTTC.

This clonotype was recorded a few times. This rearrangement joins TRBV4-2 to TRBJ1-2; 11 bases are a match to TRBD1. The CDR3 totals 15 residues. The V gene end was trimmed by 4 bases and the J gene end by 4 bases; junction bases not matched to a gene: 5. Germline CDR1 is LGHNA and CDR2 is YNFKEQ. The CDR3 DNA follows: TGTGCCAGCAGCCCCGGACAGGGGGCAGGCTATGGCTACACCTTC. As protein: CASSPGQGAGYGYTF.

The sample holds a few counts of this clonotype. In DNA form, the CDR3 reads TGCGCCAGCAGCTTGGCACAGGGAGGAAACTACGAGCAGTACTTC. It yields the protein CASSLAQGGNYEQYF. This chain links TRBV5-1 with TRBJ2-7; the D call may be TRBD1 or TRBD2 (6 bases each). The length of the CDR3 is 15 residues. V lost 0 bases, J lost 3 bases, and 13 bases lay in between. Germline V gene sequence: CDR1 SGHRS, CDR2 YFSETQ.

This clonotype was picked up many times. The rearrangement links TRBV5-1 to TRBJ2-1, with no clear D. The germline V and J ends were trimmed by 2 bases and 8 bases, with 8 bases remaining between them. Germline assignment: CDR1 SGHRS and CDR2 YFSETQ. The CDR3 runs 12 residues. The CDR3, as DNA: TGCGCCAGCAGCTTTTTAGGTTATGAGCAGTTCTTC. As protein: CASSFLGYEQFF.

This clonotype turned up a few times. The genes are TRBV2 and TRBJ2-3; a weak D match, TRBD2 (6 bases). The V and J ends lost 4 bases and 0 bases respectively, with 11 bases between them. Germline CDR1 is SNHLY and CDR2 is FYNNEI. This CDR3 region has 15 residues. This CDR3 is CASSGRLASTDTQYF. DNA for the CDR3: TGTGCCAGCAGTGGCAGGCTAGCGAGCACAGATACGCAGTATTTT.

The chain employs TRBV5-1 and TRBJ1-4, with 8 bases aligning to TRBD1. Germline assignment: CDR1 SGHRS and CDR2 YFSETQ. The CDR3 runs to 15 residues. V lost 2 bases, J lost 7 bases, and 7 bases stayed unmatched. CDR3 sequence reads: CASSFTSGTGEKLFF. CDR3 nucleotide sequence: TGCGCCAGCAGCTTTACCTCAGGGACAGGTGAAAAACTGTTTTTT.

This clonotype has a handful of counts. V gene TRBV4-1 combines with J gene TRBJ2-3; TRBD1 agrees at 9 bases. Trimming removed 0 bases from V and 1 base from J; junction bases left unmatched: 5. CDR3 length: 17 amino acids. CDR1 and CDR2 from the germline V gene are MGHRA and YSYEKL. The CDR3 DNA reads TGCGCCAGCAGCCAAGAAGGACAGGGGAGCGGCACAGATACGCAGTATTTT. Translating it yields CASSQEGQGSGTDTQYF.

The chain carries TRBV6-5 and TRBJ1-6; TRBD1 matches at 7 bases. The CDR3 extends over 19 amino acids. The V gene's germline CDR1 is MNHEY and CDR2 SVGAGI. V was clipped by 0 bases and J by 0 bases; unmatched bases: 8. DNA for the CDR3: TGTGCCAGCAGTTACTCGGGTAACAGGGGAAGCTCCTATAATTCACCCCTCCACTTT. Protein product: CASSYSGNRGSSYNSPLHF.

This clonotype was counted ten times or more. The DNA for the CDR3 is TGTGCCATCACCCCGGGACAGGGGGCGAGGGATGAGCAGTTCTTC. Translating gives CAITPGQGARDEQFF. This chain connects TRBV10-3 to TRBJ2-1, with 12 bases that match TRBD1. Germline V lookup: CDR1 ENHRY, CDR2 SYGVKD. The CDR3 is made up of 15 amino acids. The junction had 9 bases not matched to a gene; V was cut back by 7 bases and J by 8 bases.

This clonotype has just a few counts. V and J are TRBV18 and TRBJ2-2; D gene ambiguous. V was trimmed by 3 bases and J by 5 bases, leaving 19 bases between them. The CDR3 is 17 amino acids. Germline V CDR1 and CDR2: KGHSH, LQKENI. The CDR3 DNA reads TGTGCCAGCTCACCCCTACAGATTCCTGTGGGAACCGGGGAGCTGTTTTTT. It is translated as CASSPLQIPVGTGELFF.

The CDR3 DNA reads as TGTGCCAGCAAGAAGGGATTTGAAAACTATGGCTACACCTTC. Protein product: CASKKGFENYGYTF. This rearrangement joins TRBV27 to TRBJ1-2; D gene ambiguous. V was shortened by 7 bases and J by 2 bases, with 14 bases between the two germline ends. The length of the CDR3 is 14 residues. CDR1 is MNHEY, CDR2 SMNVEV, per germline (reference sequence).

As to this clonotype: A read error may be the cause here, since a much bigger clone is one base away. The CDR3 DNA reads as TGTGCCAGCAGTTTGTACAGGGGCAGCAATCAGCCCCGGCATTTT. Translated, it gives CASSLYRGSNQPRHF. The chain is built from TRBV27 and TRBJ1-5; 7 bases match TRBD1. This CDR3 has 15 residues. Germline V gene lookup returns CDR1 MNHEY and CDR2 SMNVEV (reference sequence).